This TCR beta chain was sequenced in a study of blood T cell repertoires in COVID-19 (dated by TCRdb to 2019 to 2021). As for the study more broadly: The collaborator samples originated in the United States, Italy and Spain and spanned the acute and convalescent phases of COVID-19. Where HLA class I and class II types were available, the types were taken from metadata supplied by the sample provider, not from assay-based typing. The repertoires were released in a freely available public database meant as a resource for research on the immune response to SARS-CoV-2. A de-identified subject ID, COVID-19 status, age in years and sex were almost always included in the sample metadata. Samples were obtained from the ongoing ImmuneRACE study (first 160 participants) and from approximately 1,200 subjects provided by 6 global collaborators. The prospective study material was composed of cDNA or gDNA derived from T cells, B-cell-depleted T cells, or PBMCs. Deeply sampled blood TCRbeta repertoires from subjects exposed to, actively infected with, or recovered from COVID-19 were included in the dataset.

Study-wide conclusions, independent of this receptor: Clinical and demographic metadata were provided uncurated, with the amount varying by source and participant.

Spanning cysteine to phenylalanine, the CDR3 consists of 18 amino acids. Only CDR3 DNA is held: 54 bases, read in frame from base 1. Taken from the germline V gene (reference sequence), the CDR1 and CDR2 loops are LGHDT and YNNKEL. V is reduced by 1 base and J by 3 bases, leaving a spacing of 20 bases between them. Each collaborating institution followed its own protocols to collect whole blood in K2EDTA tubes. For TCRbeta analysis, collaborators shipped samples as frozen whole blood, isolated PBMCs, or DNA extracted from either of those sample types. The immunoSEQ Assay, a bias-controlled multiplex PCR, was used to amplify TCRbeta CDR3 regions from genomic DNA. In the original analysis: The number of nucleated cells in each sample was estimated by amplification of reference gene primers within the assay. To quantify the absolute abundance of each unique TCRbeta CDR3 rearrangement, sequence reads were collapsed and filtered. For each sample, productive Simpson clonality was calculated as the square root of Simpson's diversity index across productive rearrangements. What TCRdb holds here is the immuneACCESS table cut down to in-frame rearrangements. Part of the clones is not present; checked against another copy, under half of the missing clones reflect an unresolved V gene, and the others are unexplained. That table is the source of V, J and clone size, and D and trimming were worked out from the DNA. A total of 90,000 to 130,000 clones appear in this sample, 88% of them only once. 2% to 2.5% of the sample is taken by the ten largest.

Worth noting for this clone: Its antigen is unknown. The input lacks base qualities; no much larger clone sits a single base away.

This sequence was found in a human donor in a cohort sampled during active COVID-19. The receptor chain draws on TRBV3-1 (or the pseudogene TRBV3-2) and TRBJ2-3, and perhaps TRBD2 as D gene, on 5 matching bases. Material for sequencing was peripheral blood. The base sequence is TGTGCCAGCAGCCAAGGGGCATTAAAGGGAGAAAGGACAGATACGCAGTATTTT. Translated, it reads CASSQGALKGERTDTQYF.